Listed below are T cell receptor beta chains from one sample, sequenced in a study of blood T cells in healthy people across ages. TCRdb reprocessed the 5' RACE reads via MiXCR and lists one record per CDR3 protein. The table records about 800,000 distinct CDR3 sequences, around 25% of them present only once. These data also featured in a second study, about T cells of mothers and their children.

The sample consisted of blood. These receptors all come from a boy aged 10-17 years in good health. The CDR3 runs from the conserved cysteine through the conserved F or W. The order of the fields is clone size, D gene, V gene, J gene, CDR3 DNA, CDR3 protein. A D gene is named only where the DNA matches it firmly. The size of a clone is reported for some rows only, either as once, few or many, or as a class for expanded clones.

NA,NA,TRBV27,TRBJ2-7,TGTGCCAGCGGGTCGCGGTCCTACGAGCAGTACTTC,CASGSRSYEQYF
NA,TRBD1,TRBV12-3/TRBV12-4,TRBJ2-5,TGTGCCAGCAGCAATCCAGGGGGCGGCCAAGAGACCCAGTACTTC,CASSNPGGGQETQYF
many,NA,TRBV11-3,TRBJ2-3,TGTGCCAGCAGCGCACGCCCAGTAGGAGCAGATACGCAGTATTTT,CASSARPVGADTQYF
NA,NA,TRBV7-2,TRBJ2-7,TGTGCCAGCAGCACCTTACCAGGCGAGCAGTACTTC,CASSTLPGEQYF
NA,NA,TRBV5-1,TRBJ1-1,TGCGCCAGCAGCTTTAAGGAATCCACTGAAGCTTTCTTT,CASSFKESTEAFF
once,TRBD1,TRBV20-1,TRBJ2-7,TGCAGTGCTAGAGAGACAGGGGAGCCCTACGAGCAGTACTTC,CSARETGEPYEQYF
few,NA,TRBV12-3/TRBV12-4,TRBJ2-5,TGTGCCAGCAGTTTCTCGAGCGGGCCGAAGCAAGAGACCCAGTACTTC,CASSFSSGPKQETQYF
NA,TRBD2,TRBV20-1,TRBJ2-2,TGCAGTACTAGCGGCTGGGGGGGCACCGGGGAGCTGTTTTTT,CSTSGWGGTGELFF
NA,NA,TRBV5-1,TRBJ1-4,TGCGCCAGCAGCCCTTTACAGGGAATTAATGAAAAACTGTTTTTT,CASSPLQGINEKLFF
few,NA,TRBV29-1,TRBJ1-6,TGCAGCGTTGCTGAAGGGGGGTCCTATAATTCACCCCTCCACTTT,CSVAEGGSYNSPLHF
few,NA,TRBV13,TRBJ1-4,TGTGCCAGCAGCTTATCGTCCGGGGGGCGCGGTGAAAAACTGTTTTTT,CASSLSSGGRGEKLFF
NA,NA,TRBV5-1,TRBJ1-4,TGCGCCAGCAGCTTGGGGCAGGAGAATGAAAAACTGTTTTTT,CASSLGQENEKLFF
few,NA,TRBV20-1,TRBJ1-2,TGCAGTGCTACCGGGGCCGGGAGCCATGGCTACACCTTC,CSATGAGSHGYTF
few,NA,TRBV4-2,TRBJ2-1,NA,CASSQDSVRGGEQFF
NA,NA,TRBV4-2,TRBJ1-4,TGTGCCAGCAGCCTCGACAGTGATCTGTTTTTT,CASSLDSDLFF
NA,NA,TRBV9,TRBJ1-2,TGTGCCAGCAGCGTACCCAGGGACGGCTACACCTTC,CASSVPRDGYTF
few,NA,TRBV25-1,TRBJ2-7,TGTGCCAGCAGTGACTATCCCGGGGAATACGAGCAGTACTTC,CASSDYPGEYEQYF
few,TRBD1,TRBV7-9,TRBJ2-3,TGTGCCAGCAGCTTAGCCGGGACAGGAGAGCGGGATACGCAGTATTTT,CASSLAGTGERDTQYF
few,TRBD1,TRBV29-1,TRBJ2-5,TGCAGCGTGCCGACATGGGACAGCGGACGAGAGACCCAGTACTTC,CSVPTWDSGRETQYF
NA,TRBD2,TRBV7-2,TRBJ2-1,TGTGCCAGCAGCCGACTAGCGGACAATGAGCAGTTCTTC,CASSRLADNEQFF
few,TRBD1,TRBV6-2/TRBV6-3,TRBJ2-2,TGTGCCAGCAGTGACCCCCAGGGGGAGTTAACCGGGGAGCTGTTTTTT,CASSDPQGELTGELFF
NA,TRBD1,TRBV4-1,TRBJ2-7,TGCGCCAGCAGCCATCGACCCGGGACAGTAGTCTACGAGCAGTACTTC,CASSHRPGTVVYEQYF
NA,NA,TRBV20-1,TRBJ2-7,TGCAGTGCTATATGGTTGGGCGAGCAGTACTTC,CSAIWLGEQYF
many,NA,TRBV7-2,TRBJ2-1,TGTGCCAGCAGCTTAGAACCGGGACGGAGCTACAATGAGCAGTTCTTC,CASSLEPGRSYNEQFF
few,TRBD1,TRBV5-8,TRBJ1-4,TGTGCCAGCAGCGTGGGACAGGGGGATTTCGGTGAAAAACTGTTTTTT,CASSVGQGDFGEKLFF
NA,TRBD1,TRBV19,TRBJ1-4,TGTGCCAGTAGTGCTTCGGGACAGAGTAATGAAAAACTGTTTTTT,CASSASGQSNEKLFF
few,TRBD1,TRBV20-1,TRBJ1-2,TGCATACGCCAGGGGGGTCGTGGCTACACCTTC,CIRQGGRGYTF
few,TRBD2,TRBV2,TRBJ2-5,TGTGCCAGCAGTGAAGACGGACTAGTGGAGACCCAGTACTTC,CASSEDGLVETQYF
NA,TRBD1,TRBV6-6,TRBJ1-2,TGTGCCAGCAGTTACACAGGGGGAGGAGGCTACACCTTC,CASSYTGGGGYTF
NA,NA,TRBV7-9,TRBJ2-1,TGTGCCAGCAGCTTAGTAGGGGGGGGGCCGCACAATGAGCAGTTCTTC,CASSLVGGGPHNEQFF
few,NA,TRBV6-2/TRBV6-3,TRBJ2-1,TGTGCCAGCAGCACGACCTACTATGAGCAGTTCTTC,CASSTTYYEQFF
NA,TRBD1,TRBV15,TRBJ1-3,TGTGCCACCAGCAGAAGGGGGCCGAGAAACACCATATATTTT,CATSRRGPRNTIYF
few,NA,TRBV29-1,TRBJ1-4,TGCAGCGTTCACGGCAGCTCTGATGAAAAACTGTTTTTT,CSVHGSSDEKLFF
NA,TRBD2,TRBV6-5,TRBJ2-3,TGTGCCAGCAGTCTATGGGGCGGGGGAGCCACAGATACGCAGTATTTT,CASSLWGGGATDTQYF
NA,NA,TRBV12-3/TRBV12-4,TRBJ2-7,TGTGCCAGCAGTTTTGGGCAGGGCGTGTACGAGCAGTACTTC,CASSFGQGVYEQYF
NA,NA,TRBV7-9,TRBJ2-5,TGTGCCAGCAGCCCCAAGAGGGCGGGGCGGGAAGAGACCCAGTACTTC,CASSPKRAGREETQYF
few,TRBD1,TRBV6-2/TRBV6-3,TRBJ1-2,TGTGCCAGCGCAAGGGGGCGCGACTATGGCTACACCTTC,CASARGRDYGYTF
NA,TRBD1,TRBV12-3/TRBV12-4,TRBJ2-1,TGTGCCAGCAGTCCCACCGACAGGGCGTATGAGCAGTTCTTC,CASSPTDRAYEQFF
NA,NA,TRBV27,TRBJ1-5,TGTGCCAGCAGTTTTGGACAGCTCAATCAGCCCCAGCATTTT,CASSFGQLNQPQHF
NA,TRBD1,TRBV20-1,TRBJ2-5,TGCAGTGCCGAGAGGGACAGACAAGAGACCCAGTACTTC,CSAERDRQETQYF
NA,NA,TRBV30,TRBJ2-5,TGTGCCTGGAGTGCCTCGGAGACCCAGTACTTC,CAWSASETQYF
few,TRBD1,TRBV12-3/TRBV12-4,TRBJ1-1,TGTGCCAGCAGTTCGGGACAGTATAACACTGAAGCTTTCTTT,CASSSGQYNTEAFF
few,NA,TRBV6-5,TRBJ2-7,TGTGCCAGCCGTTCCTCCAAAGATCCCCGGGGATACGAGCAGTACTTC,CASRSSKDPRGYEQYF
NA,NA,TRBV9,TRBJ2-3,TGTGCCAGCAGCGTAGCTGGCCAGGCCGCAGATACGCAGTATTTT,CASSVAGQAADTQYF
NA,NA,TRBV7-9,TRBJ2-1,TGTGCCAGCACCCAATCCCTGGTGAATGAGCAGTTCTTC,CASTQSLVNEQFF
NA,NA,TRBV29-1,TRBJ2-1,TGCAGCGTTCAAACGGGGCGGGCCTACAATGAGCAGTTCTTC,CSVQTGRAYNEQFF
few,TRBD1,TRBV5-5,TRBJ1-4,TGTGCCAGCAGCAGCCGGGACAGGGGTGATGAAAAACTGTTTTTT,CASSSRDRGDEKLFF
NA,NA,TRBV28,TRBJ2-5,TGTGCCATCCAACCGACTAGATGGGAGACCCAGTACTTC,CAIQPTRWETQYF
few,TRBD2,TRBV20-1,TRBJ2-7,TGCAGTGGAGCCGGGACTAGCTCACACGAGCAGTACTTC,CSGAGTSSHEQYF
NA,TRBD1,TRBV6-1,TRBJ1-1,TGTGCCAGCAGTGAAGAGGACAGGGATTACACTGAAGCTTTCTTT,CASSEEDRDYTEAFF
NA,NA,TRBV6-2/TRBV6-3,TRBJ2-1,TGTGCCAGCAGATTGTATAGCGGCCCAAGCAATGAGCAGTTCTTC,CASRLYSGPSNEQFF
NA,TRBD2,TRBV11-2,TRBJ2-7,TGTGCCAGCAGCTTCGGTCCCGTAGCGGGGGGCGAGCAGTACTTC,CASSFGPVAGGEQYF
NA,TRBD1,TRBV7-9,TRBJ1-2,TGTGCCAGCAGCTCGCCGGGACAGGCGTATGGCTACACCTTC,CASSSPGQAYGYTF
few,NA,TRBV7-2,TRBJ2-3,TGTGCCAGCAGCCCTAATCCCGAGAGACTAGTTAGCACAGATACGCAGTATTTT,CASSPNPERLVSTDTQYF
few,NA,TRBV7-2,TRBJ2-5,TGTGCCAGCTTTGTGGCCCTCGGGTCAGGGTCCTCCGAAGAGACCCAGTACTTC,CASFVALGSGSSEETQYF